Sequencing of this TCR beta chain was carried out in a study of blood T cell repertoires in COVID-19. Study context: Samples came from the United States, Italy and Spain, spanning acute and convalescent COVID-19. T cells, B-cell-depleted T cells, or PBMCs provided the cDNA or gDNA that served as material.

Between the trimmed V and J ends, which lost 4 bases and 0 bases, there was a span of 10 bases. The CDR3 spans 15 residues. Looked up from germline, CDR1 is SGHTA and CDR2 is FQGNSA. Original methodology: Nucleated cell counts were estimated from reference gene primer amplification. Profiled with immunoSEQ multiplex PCR; TCRdb holds only in-frame clones, not every one. V, J and clone size derive from that table, while D and trimming were established from the DNA sequence. The top ten hold around 4.5% of the sample, which has about 54,000 clones, around 85% seen once. This clone appeared a few times. Sequencing was carried out using peripheral blood. The gene calls are TRBV7-2 and TRBJ1-5; a possible D gene is TRBD1 (5 bases). The clonotype comes from a man aged 40-50 years with active COVID-19. CDR3 DNA sequence: TGTGCCAGCAGCTCGGGAGGGGATAGCAATCAGCCCCAGCATTTT. This codes for CASSSGGDSNQPQHF.